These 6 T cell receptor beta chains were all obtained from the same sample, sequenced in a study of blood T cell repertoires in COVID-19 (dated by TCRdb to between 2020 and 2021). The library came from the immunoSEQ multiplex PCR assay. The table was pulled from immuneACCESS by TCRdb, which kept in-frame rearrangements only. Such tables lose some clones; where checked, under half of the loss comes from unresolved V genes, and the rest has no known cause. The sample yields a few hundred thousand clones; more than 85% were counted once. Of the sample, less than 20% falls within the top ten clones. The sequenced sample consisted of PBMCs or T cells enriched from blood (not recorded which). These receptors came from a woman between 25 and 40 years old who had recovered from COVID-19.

The CDR3 is CASSGLAVRLFF. The CDR3 region has the DNA TGTGCCAGCTCAGGACTAGCGGTTCGCCTGTTTTTT. V and J are TRBV18 and TRBJ2-2; TRBD2 aligns across 10 bases. Germline CDR1 and CDR2: KGHSH and LQKENI. The CDR3 extends over 12 amino acids. J lost 14 bases, V lost 5 bases, and 5 bases had no gene match. Full variable domain (outside the CDR3, taken from reference TRBV18 and TRBJ2-2): NAGVMQNPRHLVRRRGQEARLRCSPMKGHSHVYWYRQLPEEGLKFMVYLQKENIIDESGMPKERFSAEFPKEGPSILRIQQVVRGDSAAYFCASSGLAVRLFFGEGSRLTVL.

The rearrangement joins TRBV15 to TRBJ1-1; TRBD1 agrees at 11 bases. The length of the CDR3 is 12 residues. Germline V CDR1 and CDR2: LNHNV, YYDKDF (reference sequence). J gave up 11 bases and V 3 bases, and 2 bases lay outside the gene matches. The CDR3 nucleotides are TGTGCCACCAGCAGGGACAGGGGGCACGCTTTCTTT. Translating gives CATSRDRGHAFF.

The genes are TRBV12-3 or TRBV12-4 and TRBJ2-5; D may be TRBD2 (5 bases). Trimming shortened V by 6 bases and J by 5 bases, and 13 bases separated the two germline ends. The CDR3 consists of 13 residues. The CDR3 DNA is TGTGCCAGCAGCAATCGGGGTCGGGAGACCCAGTACTTC. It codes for CASSNRGRETQYF.

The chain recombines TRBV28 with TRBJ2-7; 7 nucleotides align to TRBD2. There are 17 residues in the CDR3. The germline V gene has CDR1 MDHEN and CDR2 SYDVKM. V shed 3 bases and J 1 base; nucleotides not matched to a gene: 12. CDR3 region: CASSLGRWEGRSYEQYF. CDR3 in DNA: TGTGCCAGCAGTTTGGGAAGGTGGGAGGGCCGTTCCTACGAGCAGTACTTC.

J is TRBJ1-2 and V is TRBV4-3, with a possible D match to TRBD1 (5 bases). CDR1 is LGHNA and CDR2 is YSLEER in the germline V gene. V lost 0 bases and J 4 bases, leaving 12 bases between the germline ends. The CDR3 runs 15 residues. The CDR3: CASSQDITGTYGYTF. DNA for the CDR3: TGCGCCAGCAGCCAAGATATTACAGGAACCTATGGCTACACCTTC.

The CDR3 region is CATDKGVGTLHF. The CDR3 bases are TGTGCCACCGACAAGGGGGTCGGCACCCTCCACTTT. The chain employs TRBV2 and TRBJ1-6, with a tentative D call TRBD1 (6 bases). Germline V gene data show CDR1 as SNHLY and CDR2 as FYNNEI. This CDR3 comprises 12 residues. V was shortened by 10 bases and J by 14 bases, with 18 bases between the two germline ends.